The rows below give T cell receptor beta chains drawn from one sample of a study of pediatric ulcerative colitis. Clones were read by immunoSEQ multiplex PCR, and TCRdb kept only the in-frame ones, dropping some. The sample consists of some 40,000 clones, 65% to 80% of them appearing once. Sequenced material: gut tissue. These TCRs come from a boy younger than 18 with severe ulcerative colitis. Both conserved end residues are part of each CDR3. D genes are given only for firm matches. Rows give clone size only sometimes, using once, few, many, or a class for an expanded clone.

V: TRBV11-3; size: once; D: NA; J: TRBJ2-1; DNA: TGTGCCAGCAGCTTAGAGGTTGGAAGGGGTAATGAGCAGTTCTTC; CDR3: CASSLEVGRGNEQFF
V: TRBV27; size: NA; D: NA; J: TRBJ1-3; DNA: TGTGCCAGCAGCGGGGGCAACTCTGGAAACACCATATATTTT; CDR3: CASSGGNSGNTIYF
V: TRBV11-3; size: NA; D: TRBD1; J: TRBJ2-1; DNA: TGTGCCAGCAGCTCGACAGGGGTACGTCATGAGCAGTTCTTC; CDR3: CASSSTGVRHEQFF
V: TRBV7-6; size: medium-sized; D: NA; J: TRBJ1-1; DNA: TGTGCCAGCAGCTTAGAGGGAGGGTGGTCCTCTGAAGCTTTCTTT; CDR3: CASSLEGGWSSEAFF
V: TRBV6-4; size: once; D: NA; J: TRBJ1-3; DNA: TGTGCCAGCAGCCGTATCGGGACCCCCGACGGCCGGAACACCATATATTTT; CDR3: CASSRIGTPDGRNTIYF
V: TRBV11-2; size: NA; D: TRBD1; J: TRBJ1-2; DNA: TGTGCCAGCAGCCGGGGACAGGGTGATGGCTACACCTTC; CDR3: CASSRGQGDGYTF
V: TRBV5-8; size: NA; D: NA; J: TRBJ2-7; DNA: TGTGCCAGCAGCTTTACGAGGTGGCAGTCCTACGAGCAGTACTTC; CDR3: CASSFTRWQSYEQYF
V: TRBV29-1; size: NA; D: NA; J: TRBJ2-1; DNA: TGCAGCGCCGGGGCCGAGCATCTGGAGCAGTTCTTC; CDR3: CSAGAEHLEQFF
V: TRBV6-5; size: NA; D: NA; J: TRBJ1-1; DNA: TGTGCCAGCAGTTCATTGCAGAAATATGAAGCTTTCTTT; CDR3: CASSSLQKYEAFF
V: TRBV28; size: NA; D: TRBD1; J: TRBJ2-5; DNA: TGTGCCAGCAGTTCGACAGGGTTTTCGTACCAAGAGACCCAGTACTTC; CDR3: CASSSTGFSYQETQYF
V: TRBV19; size: NA; D: NA; J: TRBJ1-1; DNA: TGTGCCAGTAGTATCGGATCACATTCCACTGAAGCTTTCTTT; CDR3: CASSIGSHSTEAFF
V: TRBV6-5; size: NA; D: TRBD1; J: TRBJ1-3; DNA: TGTGCCAGCAGTTACAGGACAGGGACGGCTGGAAACACCATATATTTT; CDR3: CASSYRTGTAGNTIYF
V: TRBV2; size: NA; D: NA; J: TRBJ1-5; DNA: TGTGCCAGCAGTGATCGGGACGGGGGCTGGCAGCCCCAGCATTTT; CDR3: CASSDRDGGWQPQHF
V: TRBV6-1; size: NA; D: NA; J: TRBJ1-5; DNA: TGTGCCAGCAGTGAAGCCCGCGGATGGGGCAATCAGCCCCAGCATTTT; CDR3: CASSEARGWGNQPQHF
V: TRBV15; size: NA; D: NA; J: TRBJ2-1; DNA: TGTGCCACCAGCGGCCGCGATGAGCAGTTCTTC; CDR3: CATSGRDEQFF
V: TRBV4-1; size: NA; D: TRBD1; J: TRBJ1-4; DNA: TGCGCCAGCAGCCAAGATTTGGACAGGGCGGATGAAAAACTGTTTTTT; CDR3: CASSQDLDRADEKLFF
V: TRBV6-1; size: NA; D: NA; J: TRBJ1-4; DNA: TGTGCCAGCAGTGAAATACCGGGAGTACCATCGGAAAAACTGTTTTTT; CDR3: CASSEIPGVPSEKLFF
V: TRBV5-1; size: NA; D: NA; J: TRBJ2-5; DNA: TGCGCCAGCAGCCTCTATGGGACATCACCTGAGACCCAGTACTTC; CDR3: CASSLYGTSPETQYF
V: TRBV14; size: NA; D: TRBD1; J: TRBJ2-1; DNA: TGTGCCAGCAAGGAGAGGACAGGGAGCAATGAGCAGTTCTTC; CDR3: CASKERTGSNEQFF
V: TRBV19; size: once; D: NA; J: TRBJ2-1; DNA: TGTGCCAGTAAGGAGGGGAATGAGCAGTTCTTC; CDR3: CASKEGNEQFF
V: TRBV5-1; size: NA; D: NA; J: TRBJ2-7; DNA: TGCGCCAGCAGCTTAGGCTCCGAGGGCGTCTACGAGCAGTACTTC; CDR3: CASSLGSEGVYEQYF
V: TRBV7-2; size: NA; D: TRBD1; J: TRBJ1-2; DNA: TGTGCCAGCAGCTTAGGGACAGGGGGAATTGGCTACACCTTC; CDR3: CASSLGTGGIGYTF
V: TRBV7-9; size: NA; D: NA; J: TRBJ2-2; DNA: TGTGCCAGCAGCTTGAGGGACACCGGGGAGCTGTTTTTT; CDR3: CASSLRDTGELFF
V: TRBV28; size: once; D: NA; J: TRBJ1-4; DNA: TGTGCCAGCAGTGGGGACTTGTTCATGGGTGAAAAACTGTTTTTT; CDR3: CASSGDLFMGEKLFF
V: TRBV6-1; size: few; D: NA; J: TRBJ1-5; DNA: TGTGCCAGCAAGACAGGTTTGGCCAATCAGCCCCAGCATTTT; CDR3: CASKTGLANQPQHF
V: TRBV7-2; size: NA; D: TRBD2; J: TRBJ2-3; DNA: TGTGCCAGCAGCTTAGGAAGCGGGGGTACCACAGATACGCAGTATTTT; CDR3: CASSLGSGGTTDTQYF
V: TRBV4-2; size: NA; D: NA; J: TRBJ1-3; DNA: TGTGCCAGCAGCCGCGACAGTTCTAGCTCTGGAAACACCATATATTTT; CDR3: CASSRDSSSSGNTIYF
V: TRBV13; size: NA; D: NA; J: TRBJ1-4; DNA: TGTGCCAGCAGCCTGACGACGGACAGTGAAAAACTGTTTTTT; CDR3: CASSLTTDSEKLFF
V: TRBV5-6; size: NA; D: TRBD2; J: TRBJ2-1; DNA: TGTGCCAGCAGCTTGTATAGCGGGGTATACAATGAGCAGTTCTTC; CDR3: CASSLYSGVYNEQFF
V: TRBV7-8; size: NA; D: TRBD1; J: TRBJ1-6; DNA: TGTGCCAGCAGCCTAATTTCCGGGACAGTGAATTCACCCCTCCACTTT; CDR3: CASSLISGTVNSPLHF
V: TRBV19; size: NA; D: NA; J: TRBJ2-3; DNA: TGTGCCAGCCTGAGTGTCGGCGCAGATACGCAGTATTTT; CDR3: CASLSVGADTQYF
V: TRBV4-1; size: NA; D: NA; J: TRBJ2-3; DNA: TGCGCCAGCGCATGGGGGACGGGAACAGATACGCAGTATTTT; CDR3: CASAWGTGTDTQYF
V: TRBV30; size: medium-sized; D: NA; J: TRBJ1-6; DNA: TGTGCCTGGAGCGGGACGTTGGGGTCACCCCTCCACTTT; CDR3: CAWSGTLGSPLHF
V: TRBV18; size: NA; D: NA; J: TRBJ2-5; DNA: TGTGCCAGCTCATTACAGACCCAAGAGACCCAGTACTTC; CDR3: CASSLQTQETQYF
V: TRBV4-1; size: NA; D: TRBD1; J: TRBJ2-1; DNA: TGCGCCAGCAGCCCAAGATCGGACAGGGGGATGGTGAGCTCCTACAATGAGCAGTTCTTC; CDR3: CASSPRSDRGMVSSYNEQFF
V: TRBV30; size: NA; D: NA; J: TRBJ1-1; DNA: TGTGCCTGGAGTGTACAAGGGGACACTGAAGCTTTCTTT; CDR3: CAWSVQGDTEAFF
V: TRBV5-4; size: NA; D: TRBD2; J: TRBJ2-4; DNA: TGTGCCAGCAGCCACTCACTAGCGGGGGGTCCTCTCGTGGGAAACATTCAGTACTTC; CDR3: CASSHSLAGGPLVGNIQYF
V: TRBV15; size: once; D: TRBD1; J: TRBJ1-1; DNA: TGTGCCACCAGCTTTTACAGGGGAGCGACTGAAGCTTTCTTT; CDR3: CATSFYRGATEAFF
V: TRBV27; size: NA; D: NA; J: TRBJ1-2; DNA: TGTGCCAGCAGTTTCGGCGGTCCAGCCTATGGCTACACCTTC; CDR3: CASSFGGPAYGYTF
V: TRBV19; size: NA; D: TRBD1; J: TRBJ2-7; DNA: TGTGCCAGTAGTGCCGGGACAGCGGCCTACGAGCAGTACTTC; CDR3: CASSAGTAAYEQYF
V: TRBV5-1; size: once; D: NA; J: TRBJ1-4; DNA: TGCGCCAGCAGCTTGGTATCCCCTGCCGGGGGTGAAAAACTGTTTTTT; CDR3: CASSLVSPAGGEKLFF
V: TRBV15; size: NA; D: TRBD1; J: TRBJ2-5; DNA: TGTGCCACCAGCAGAGATCGAGCAGGGGGAGAGACCCAGTACTTC; CDR3: CATSRDRAGGETQYF
V: TRBV28; size: NA; D: NA; J: TRBJ2-1; DNA: TGTGCCAGCAGGTCTCCGGGGAGCTCCTACAATGAGCAGTTCTTC; CDR3: CASRSPGSSYNEQFF
V: TRBV28; size: NA; D: TRBD2; J: TRBJ2-3; DNA: TGTGCCAGCAGTCCCTACGTCGGGGGGAGGGAAGATACGCAGTATTTT; CDR3: CASSPYVGGREDTQYF
V: TRBV5-1; size: few; D: NA; J: TRBJ1-1; DNA: TGCGCCAGCACGGGGGGAGTTGAGGCTTTCTTT; CDR3: CASTGGVEAFF
V: TRBV7-3; size: NA; D: NA; J: TRBJ2-1; DNA: TGTGCCAGCAGCTTGGGGGGGACAACCCACAATGAGCAGTTCTTC; CDR3: CASSLGGTTHNEQFF
V: TRBV7-3; size: NA; D: NA; J: TRBJ2-6; DNA: TGTGCCAGCAGCTTAAATGTACGGGCAGACGTCCTGACTTTC; CDR3: CASSLNVRADVLTF
V: TRBV5-1; size: few; D: TRBD1; J: TRBJ1-6; DNA: TGCGCCAGCAGCTTGGCAGGGGGCCGCTCACCCCTCCACTTT; CDR3: CASSLAGGRSPLHF
V: TRBV11-2; size: NA; D: TRBD1; J: TRBJ2-7; DNA: TGTGCCAGCAGCTTCACAGGGGGCTACGAGCAGTACTTC; CDR3: CASSFTGGYEQYF
V: TRBV12-5; size: few; D: NA; J: TRBJ2-5; DNA: TGTGCTAGTGGTAGGGCCTCCCAAGAGACCCAGTACTTC; CDR3: CASGRASQETQYF
V: TRBV11-2; size: NA; D: NA; J: TRBJ2-1; DNA: TGTGCCAGCAGCTCCTCCTCTCCCAGGGATGAGCAGTTCTTC; CDR3: CASSSSSPRDEQFF
V: TRBV27; size: NA; D: NA; J: TRBJ1-5; DNA: TGTGCCAGCAGTTTGTCTAGCAATCAGCCCCAGCATTTT; CDR3: CASSLSSNQPQHF
V: TRBV10-3; size: NA; D: NA; J: TRBJ1-1; DNA: TGTGCCATCAGTGGACACAGGGAGTTAACTGAAGCTTTCTTT; CDR3: CAISGHRELTEAFF
V: TRBV27; size: NA; D: TRBD1; J: TRBJ1-5; DNA: TGTGCCAGCAGTTTAACGACAGGGGGCCGTCAGCCCCAGCATTTT; CDR3: CASSLTTGGRQPQHF